The 8 T cell receptor beta chains below all came from one sample that was sequenced in a study of cytomegalovirus exposure and HLA in healthy donors. Use of 60 Vbeta and 13 Jbeta primers characterized the PCR. Libraries were prepared by immunoSEQ multiplex PCR; TCRdb keeps only in-frame clonotypes and omits some of them. This table holds 65,000 to 70,000 clones, about three quarters found once. The sample taken for sequencing was PBMCs. The receptors were gathered from a woman aged 25 to 39 in good health and CMV-seropositive.

This chain uses TRBV2 with TRBJ1-3; no clear D. Germline CDR1 and CDR2: SNHLY and FYNNEI. V lost 2 bases and J 0 bases, leaving 8 bases between the germline ends. The CDR3 totals 15 residues. CDR3 loop: CASSETDISGNTIYF. Written as DNA, the CDR3 is TGTGCCAGCAGTGAAACAGATATCTCTGGAAACACCATATATTTT.

This clone was counted a few times. V usage is TRBV19 and J usage is TRBJ2-4; maybe TRBD2 (6 bases). V was pared by 2 bases and J by 16 bases, with 15 bases between. This CDR3 contains 12 residues. Germline V gives CDR1 LNHDA, CDR2 SQIVND (reference sequence). This chain's CDR3 is CASSIQQGLVYF. CDR3 nucleotide sequence: TGTGCCAGTAGTATACAGCAGGGACTGGTTTACTTC.

The gene calls are TRBV13 and TRBJ2-7, with 7 bases lining up with TRBD1. Germline V gives CDR1 PRHDT, CDR2 FYEKMQ (reference sequence). The CDR3 is made up of 13 amino acids. The J segment lost 3 bases and the V segment lost 5 bases, leaving 4 bases of the junction unmatched. CDR3 sequence: CASSHRGNYEQYF. CDR3 in DNA: TGTGCCAGCAGCCACAGGGGAAACTACGAGCAGTACTTC.

The chain has TRBV5-6 and TRBJ1-2, with D maybe TRBD1 (6 bases). The germline gives CDR1 SGHDT, CDR2 YYEEEE. The germline V and J ends were trimmed by 0 bases and 3 bases, with 15 bases remaining between them. The CDR3 consists of 16 residues. CDR3 sequence (DNA): TGTGCCAGCAGCTTGGGAGAGGCGAGGGGGTACTATGGCTACACCTTC. Its translation is CASSLGEARGYYGYTF. The variable domain in full, completed from reference TRBV5-6 and TRBJ1-2, reads DAGVTQSPTHLIKTRGQQVTLRCSPKSGHDTVSWYQQALGQGPQFIFQYYEEEERQRGNFPDRFSGHQFPNYSSELNVNALLLGDSALYLCASSLGEARGYYGYTFGSGTRLTVV.

This rearrangement joins TRBV9 to TRBJ1-6, with 8 bases lining up with TRBD1. CDR1 and CDR2 (germline): SGDLS, YYNGEE. The CDR3 sequence is 16 residues long. V shed 0 bases and J 6 bases; nucleotides not matched to a gene: 5. CDR3 sequence reads: CASSVDGQGINSPLHF. DNA for the CDR3: TGTGCCAGCAGCGTAGATGGACAGGGTATTAATTCACCCCTCCACTTT.

V usage is TRBV6-5 and J usage is TRBJ2-1, with 8 bases lining up with TRBD1. Germline CDR1 is MNHEY and CDR2 is SVGAGI. CDR3 length: 12 amino acids. V trimming: 7 bases; J trimming: 8 bases; junction bases outside the gene matches: 4. Written as DNA, the CDR3 is TGTGCCAGCAATGGACAGGGCCATGAGCAGTTCTTC. Translating gives CASNGQGHEQFF.

The J gene is TRBJ2-7, the V gene TRBV6-6; 12 positions match TRBD2. With 6 bases clipped from V and 3 bases from J, the junction kept 6 bases outside the gene matches. This CDR3 is built from 15 residues. Germline loops: CDR1 MNHNY, CDR2 SVGAGI (reference sequence). The CDR3 DNA reads TGTGCCAGCAGACTAGCGGGAGGTCCTAGCTACGAGCAGTACTTC. Protein sequence: CASRLAGGPSYEQYF.

This clone was counted only a few times. The chain has TRBV30 and TRBJ1-1, with 9 bases that match TRBD1. Germline values: CDR1 GTSNPN, CDR2 SVGIG (reference sequence). The V gene end was trimmed by 0 bases and the J gene end by 5 bases; junction bases not matched to a gene: 4. This CDR3 contains 14 residues. CDR3: CAWSVWTGATEAFF. The CDR3 coding sequence is TGTGCCTGGAGTGTCTGGACAGGGGCGACTGAAGCTTTCTTT. The full variable domain, in which reference TRBV30 and TRBJ1-1 provide the parts outside the CDR3, is SQTIHQWPATLVQPVGSPLSLECTVEGTSNPNLYWYRQAAGRGLQLLFYSVGIGQISSEVPQNLSASRPQDRQFILSSKKLLLSDSGFYLCAWSVWTGATEAFFGQGTRLTVV.